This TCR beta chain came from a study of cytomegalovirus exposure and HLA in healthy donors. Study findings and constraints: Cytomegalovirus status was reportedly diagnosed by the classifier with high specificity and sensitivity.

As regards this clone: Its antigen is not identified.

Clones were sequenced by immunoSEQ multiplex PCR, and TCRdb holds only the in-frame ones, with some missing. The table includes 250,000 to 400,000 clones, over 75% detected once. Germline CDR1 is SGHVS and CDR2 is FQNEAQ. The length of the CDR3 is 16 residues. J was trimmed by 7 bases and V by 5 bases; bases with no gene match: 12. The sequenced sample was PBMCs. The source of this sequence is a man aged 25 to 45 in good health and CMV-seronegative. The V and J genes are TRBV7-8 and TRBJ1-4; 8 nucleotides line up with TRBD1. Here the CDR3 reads CASSGRGQAIGEKLFF. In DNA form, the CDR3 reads TGTGCCAGCAGCGGGCGGGGACAGGCCATCGGTGAAAAACTGTTTTTT.